This T cell receptor beta chain was captured by sequencing in a study of blood T cell repertoires in COVID-19. Overall study context: There were acute and convalescent COVID-19 samples, and they came from the United States, Italy and Spain. Sources were T cells, B-cell-depleted T cells, or PBMCs; the material itself was cDNA or gDNA.

Authors' analysis steps: Reference gene primer amplification yielded estimated nucleated cell counts. Libraries were prepared by immunoSEQ multiplex PCR; TCRdb keeps only in-frame clonotypes and omits some of them. The D gene and trimming were derived from the DNA, and the V and J assignments and clone size from that table. The repertoire holds about 210,000 clones, 83% seen once, with 2% to 3% in the top ten. V lost 0 bases and J 8 bases, leaving 17 bases between the germline ends. Germline assignment: CDR1 SGHRS and CDR2 YFSETQ. This CDR3 has 16 residues. Sequencing was done on a sample of peripheral blood. This chain joins TRBV5-1 and TRBJ1-4, with TRBD1 as a possible D gene (5 bases). This receptor was obtained from a woman aged 35 to 49 with active or convalescent COVID-19. The CDR3 protein is CASSLEGQGDTEKLFF. Written as DNA, the CDR3 is TGCGCCAGCAGCTTGGAAGGACAAGGCGATACGGAAAAACTGTTTTTT.